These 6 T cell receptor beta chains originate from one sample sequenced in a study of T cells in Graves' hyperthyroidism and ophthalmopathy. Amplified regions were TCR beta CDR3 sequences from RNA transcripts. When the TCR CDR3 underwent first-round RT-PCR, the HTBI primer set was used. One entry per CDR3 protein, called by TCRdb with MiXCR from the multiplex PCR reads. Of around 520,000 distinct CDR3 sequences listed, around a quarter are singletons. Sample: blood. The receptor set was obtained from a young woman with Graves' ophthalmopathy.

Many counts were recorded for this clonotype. Here the CDR3 reads CSAFHSGQGYEQYF. CDR3 bases: TGCAGTGCTTTTCATTCGGGACAGGGCTACGAGCAGTACTTC. The rearrangement uses TRBV20-1 and TRBJ2-7; 9 positions agree with TRBD1. Unmatched junction bases numbered 8, after V lost 5 bases and J lost 3 bases. The CDR3 runs to 14 residues. Germline CDR1 reads DFQATT; CDR2 reads SNEGSKA (reference sequence).

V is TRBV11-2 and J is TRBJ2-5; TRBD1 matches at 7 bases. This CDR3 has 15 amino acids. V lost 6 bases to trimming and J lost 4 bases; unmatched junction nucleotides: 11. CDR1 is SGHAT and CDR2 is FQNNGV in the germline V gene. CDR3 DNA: TGTGCCAGCAGTTTCAACAGGGGCTTAGGAGAGACCCAGTACTTC. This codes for CASSFNRGLGETQYF.

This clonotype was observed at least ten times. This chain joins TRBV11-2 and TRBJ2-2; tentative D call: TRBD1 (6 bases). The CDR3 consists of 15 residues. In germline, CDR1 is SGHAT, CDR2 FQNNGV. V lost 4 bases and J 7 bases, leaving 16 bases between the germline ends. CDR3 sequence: CASSYTRSTGGELFF. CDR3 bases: TGTGCCAGCAGCTACACCCGATCGACAGGCGGGGAGCTGTTTTTT.

This chain's CDR3 is CASSEQQGGKNIQYF. CDR3 nucleotide sequence: TGTGCCAGCAGCGAACAACAGGGCGGCAAAAACATTCAGTACTTC. This rearrangement joins TRBV7-3 to TRBJ2-4, with D maybe TRBD1 (6 bases). There are 15 residues in the CDR3. V lost 5 bases and J 3 bases, leaving 14 bases between the germline ends. Germline V gene sequence: CDR1 SGHTA, CDR2 FQGTGA.

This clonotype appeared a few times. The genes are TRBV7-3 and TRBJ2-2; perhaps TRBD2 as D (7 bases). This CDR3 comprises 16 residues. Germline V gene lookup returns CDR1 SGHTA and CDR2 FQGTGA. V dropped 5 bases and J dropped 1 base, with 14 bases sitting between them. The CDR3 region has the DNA TGTGCCAGCAGCAGGGGGGGGCCCCGGAACACCGGGGAGCTGTTTTTT. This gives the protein CASSRGGPRNTGELFF. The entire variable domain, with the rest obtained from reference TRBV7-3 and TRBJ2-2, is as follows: GAGVSQTPSNKVTEKGKYVELRCDPISGHTALYWYRQSLGQGPEFLIYFQGTGAADDSGLPNDRFFAVRPEGSVSTLKIQRTERGDSAVYLCASSRGGPRNTGELFFGEGSRLTVL.

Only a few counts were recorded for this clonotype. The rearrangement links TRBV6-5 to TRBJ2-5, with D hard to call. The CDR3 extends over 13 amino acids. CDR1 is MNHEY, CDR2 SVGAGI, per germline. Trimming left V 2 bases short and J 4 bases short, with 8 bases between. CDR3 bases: TGTGCCAGCAGTTACACTGGGATAGAGACCCAGTACTTC. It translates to CASSYTGIETQYF.